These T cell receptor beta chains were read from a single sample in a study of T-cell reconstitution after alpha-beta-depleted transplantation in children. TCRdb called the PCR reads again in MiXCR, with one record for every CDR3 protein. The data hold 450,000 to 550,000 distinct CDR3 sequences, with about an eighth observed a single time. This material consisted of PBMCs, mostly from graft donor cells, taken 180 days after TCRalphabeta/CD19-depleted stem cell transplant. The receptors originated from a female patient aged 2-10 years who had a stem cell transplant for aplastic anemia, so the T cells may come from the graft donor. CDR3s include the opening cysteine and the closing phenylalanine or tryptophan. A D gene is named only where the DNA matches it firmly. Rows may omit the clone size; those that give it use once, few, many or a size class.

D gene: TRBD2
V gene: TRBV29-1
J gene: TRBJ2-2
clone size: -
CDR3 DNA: TGCAGCGTTTTCCGAGGGACTAGCGGAACGAACACCGGGGAGCTGTTTTTT
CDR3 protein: CSVFRGTSGTNTGELFF

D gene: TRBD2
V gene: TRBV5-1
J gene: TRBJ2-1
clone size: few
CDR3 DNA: TGCGCCAGCAGCTGGACGGGACTAGCGAACAACAATGAGCAGTTCTTC
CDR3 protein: CASSWTGLANNNEQFF

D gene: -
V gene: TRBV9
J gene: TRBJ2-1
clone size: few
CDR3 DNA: TGTGCCAGCAGCGTCTCTGGTTCGTACTACAATGAGCAGTTCTTC
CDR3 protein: CASSVSGSYYNEQFF

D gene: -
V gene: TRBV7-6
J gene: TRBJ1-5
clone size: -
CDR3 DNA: TGTGCCAGCAGCATTGGGGGATTTAGCAATCAGCCCCAGCATTTT
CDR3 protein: CASSIGGFSNQPQHF

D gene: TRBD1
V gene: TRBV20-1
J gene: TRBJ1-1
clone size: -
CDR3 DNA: TGCAGTGCTGGAGGACAGGGGGAGGCGGCTTTCTTT
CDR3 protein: CSAGGQGEAAFF

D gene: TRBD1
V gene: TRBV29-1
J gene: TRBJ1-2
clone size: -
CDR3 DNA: TGCAGCGTTGAAATTCCGGTCCGGGACAGGCCCCTTATTTGGTATGGCTACACCTTC
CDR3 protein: CSVEIPVRDRPLIWYGYTF

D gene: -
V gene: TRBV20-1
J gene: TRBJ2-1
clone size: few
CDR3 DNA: TGCAGTGCTAGCCCCTTCGGGAGCTCCTACAATGAGCAGTTCTTC
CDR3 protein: CSASPFGSSYNEQFF

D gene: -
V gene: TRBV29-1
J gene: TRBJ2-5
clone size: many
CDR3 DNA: TGCAGCGTCGAACAGGGATTTAGGGAGACCCAGTACTTC
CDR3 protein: CSVEQGFRETQYF

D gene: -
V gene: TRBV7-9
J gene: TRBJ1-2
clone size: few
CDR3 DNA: TGTGCCAGCAGCCAAGTGTGGGGGGCGCAACGCTATGGCTACACCTTC
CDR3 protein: CASSQVWGAQRYGYTF

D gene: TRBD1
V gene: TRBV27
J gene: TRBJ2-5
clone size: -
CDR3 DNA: TGTGCCAGCAGCCGGACAGGGGGCAAGGAGACCCAGTACTTC
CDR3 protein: CASSRTGGKETQYF

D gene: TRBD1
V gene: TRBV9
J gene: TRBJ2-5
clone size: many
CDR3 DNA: TGTGCCAGCAGCGCAGGGACAGGGGGCGTGGAGACCCAGTACTTC
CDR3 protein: CASSAGTGGVETQYF

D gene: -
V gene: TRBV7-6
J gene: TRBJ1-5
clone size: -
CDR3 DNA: TGTGCCAGCAGCCCCCACGGAAAAGCGGGGGATCAGCCCCAGCATTTT
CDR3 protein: CASSPHGKAGDQPQHF

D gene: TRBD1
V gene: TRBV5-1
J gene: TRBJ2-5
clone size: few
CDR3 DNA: TGCGCCAGCAGCTGGCCGGGACAGGCACAAGAGACCCAGTACTTC
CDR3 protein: CASSWPGQAQETQYF

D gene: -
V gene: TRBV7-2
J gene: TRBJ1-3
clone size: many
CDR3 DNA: TGTGCCAGCAGCTTAGTCTCCTCTGGAAACACCATATATTTT
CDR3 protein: CASSLVSSGNTIYF

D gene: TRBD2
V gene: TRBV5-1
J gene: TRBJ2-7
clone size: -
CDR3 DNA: TGCGCCAGCAGCGACGGACTAGCGGGGGGACCCTCCTCCTACGAGCAGTACTTC
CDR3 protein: CASSDGLAGGPSSYEQYF

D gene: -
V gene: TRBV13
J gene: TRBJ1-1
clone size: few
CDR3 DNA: TGTGCCAGCAGCTTAGACGCGGGGGGCAGGACTGAAGCTTTCTTT
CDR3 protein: CASSLDAGGRTEAFF

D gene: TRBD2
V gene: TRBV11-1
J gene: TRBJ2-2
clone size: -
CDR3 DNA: TGTGCCAGCAGCCCGCCGCGGACTAGCGGGAGAAGGGCTCACACCGGGGAGCTGTTTTTT
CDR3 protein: CASSPPRTSGRRAHTGELFF

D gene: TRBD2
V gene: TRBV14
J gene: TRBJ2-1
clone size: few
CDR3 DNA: TGTGCCAGCAGCCGAAGATCACCGGGACTAGCGGGACCGAATGAGCAGTTCTTC
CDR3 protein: CASSRRSPGLAGPNEQFF

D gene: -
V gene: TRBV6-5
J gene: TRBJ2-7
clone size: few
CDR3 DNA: TGTGCCAGCAGTTACTATGGGCTTAGTCAGTCCTACGAGCAGTACTTC
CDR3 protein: CASSYYGLSQSYEQYF

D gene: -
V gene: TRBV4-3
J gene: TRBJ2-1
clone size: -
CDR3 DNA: TGCGCCAGCAGCCAACTGTCGGGAGTTTCCTACAATGAGCAGTTCTTC
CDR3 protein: CASSQLSGVSYNEQFF

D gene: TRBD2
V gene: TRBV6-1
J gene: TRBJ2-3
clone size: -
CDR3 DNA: TGTGCCAGCAGAGAGACTAGCGGGAGGGATGATACGCAGTATTTT
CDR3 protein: CASRETSGRDDTQYF

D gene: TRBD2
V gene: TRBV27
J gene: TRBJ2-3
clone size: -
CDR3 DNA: TGTGCCAGCAGTCGACTAGCCGGAATCACAGATACGCAGTATTTT
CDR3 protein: CASSRLAGITDTQYF

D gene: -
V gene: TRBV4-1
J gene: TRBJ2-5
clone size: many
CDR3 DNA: TGCGCCAGCAGCCAAAAGGGAAGGGGTAGAGGCTGGGAGACCCAGTACTTC
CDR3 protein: CASSQKGRGRGWETQYF

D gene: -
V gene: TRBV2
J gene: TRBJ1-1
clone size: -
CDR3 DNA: TGTGCCAGCAGAGAGCGGGTAGCCCGGGGCACTGAAGCTTTCTTT
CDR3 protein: CASRERVARGTEAFF

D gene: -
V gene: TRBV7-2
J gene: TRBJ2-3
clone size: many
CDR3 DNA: TGTGCCAGCAGCTTCGGACCCGGGGCGGATACGCAGTATTTT
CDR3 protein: CASSFGPGADTQYF

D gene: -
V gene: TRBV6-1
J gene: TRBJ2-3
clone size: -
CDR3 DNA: TGTGCCAGTGGGACTTCTTACAACACAGATACGCAGTATTTT
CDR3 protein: CASGTSYNTDTQYF

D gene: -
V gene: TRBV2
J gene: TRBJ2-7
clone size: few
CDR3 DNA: TGTGCCACCCAGAGCTACGAGCAGTACTTC
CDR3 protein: CATQSYEQYF

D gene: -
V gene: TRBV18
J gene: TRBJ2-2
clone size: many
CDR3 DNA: TGTGCCAGCTCACCGACTTCTTTTAGGGTGAACACCGGGGAGCTGTTTTTT
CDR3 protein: CASSPTSFRVNTGELFF

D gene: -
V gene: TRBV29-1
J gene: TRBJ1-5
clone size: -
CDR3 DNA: TGCAGCGTTGGGGGGCAGGGAGGTCAGCCCCAGCATTTT
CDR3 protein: CSVGGQGGQPQHF

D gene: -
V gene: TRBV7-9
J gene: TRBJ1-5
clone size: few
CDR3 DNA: TGTGCCAGCAGCTCCCTGGACAATCAGCCCCAGCATTTT
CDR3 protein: CASSSLDNQPQHF

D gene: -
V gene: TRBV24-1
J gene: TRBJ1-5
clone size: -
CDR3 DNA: TGTGCCACCAGTGATTCCCGGGGAAGGCAGCCCCAGCATTTT
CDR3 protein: CATSDSRGRQPQHF

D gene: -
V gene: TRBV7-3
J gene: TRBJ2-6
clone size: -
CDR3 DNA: TGTGCCAGCAGCTCAATCGGGGACGCCCGCTCTGGGGCCAACGTCCTGACTTTC
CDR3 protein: CASSSIGDARSGANVLTF

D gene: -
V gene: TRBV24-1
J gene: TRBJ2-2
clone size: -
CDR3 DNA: TGTGCCACCTCCCCACCAGACGTGAGACCCGTCACCGGGGAGCTGTTTTTT
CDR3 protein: CATSPPDVRPVTGELFF

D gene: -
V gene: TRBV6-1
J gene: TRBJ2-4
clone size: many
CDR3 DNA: TGTGCCAGCAGACCGGCCAGGGAATCCAAAAACATTCAGTACTTC
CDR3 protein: CASRPARESKNIQYF

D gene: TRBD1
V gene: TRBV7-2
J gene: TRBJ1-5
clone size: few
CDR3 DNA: TGTGCCAGCAGCCCAAGTGGGGCAGGGGGCTATCAGCCCCAGCATTTT
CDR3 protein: CASSPSGAGGYQPQHF

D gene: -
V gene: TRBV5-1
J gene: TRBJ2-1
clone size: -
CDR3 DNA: TGCGCCAGCAGCTTGGAAGGGAGGGGGTACAATGAGCAGTTCTTC
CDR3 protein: CASSLEGRGYNEQFF

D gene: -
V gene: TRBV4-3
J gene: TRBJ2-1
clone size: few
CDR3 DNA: TGCGCCAGCAGCCAAGCCCGGGACCCGAGGGGGAATGAGCAGTTCTTC
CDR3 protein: CASSQARDPRGNEQFF

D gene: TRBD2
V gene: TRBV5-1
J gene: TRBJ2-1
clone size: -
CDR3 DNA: TGCGCCAGCAGCTTGCGGCCGGGGGGGGCAAACAATGAGCAGTTCTTC
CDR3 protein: CASSLRPGGANNEQFF